What follows are 28 T cell receptor beta chains derived from one specimen sequenced in a study of T cell repertoires in cytomegalovirus infection. These receptors lack a known antigen. Each CDR3 protein is one row after TCRdb ran MiXCR on the reads. The table includes 650,000 to 850,000 distinct CDR3 sequences, almost 30% detected once. Sequenced here: cultured CD8+ T cells from PBMCs, sampled from culture after CMV antigen stimulation. These receptor sequences come from a human donor in good health (CMV status not recorded). Some clones in this sample may be carry-over from other donors' samples.

The CDR3 loop reads CASKTDRAAYNEQFF. CDR3 sequence (DNA): TGTGCCAGCAAGACGGACAGGGCCGCCTACAATGAGCAGTTCTTC. V usage is TRBV6-5 and J usage is TRBJ2-1; the match to TRBD1 covers 8 bases. Germline CDR1 MNHEY, CDR2 SVGAGI. The CDR3 is made up of 15 amino acids. V lost 7 bases and J lost 2; bases outside the gene matches: 7.

This clonotype was counted at least ten times. The J gene is TRBJ1-1, the V gene TRBV7-9, with TRBD1 matching 7 bases. The CDR3 has 14 amino acids. J lost 1 base, V lost 6 bases, and 5 bases had no gene match. The germline V gene has CDR1 SEHNR and CDR2 FQNEAQ (reference sequence). The CDR3 region has the DNA TGTGCCAGCAGGGAAACAGGGGCGAACACTGAAGCTTTCTTT. Protein product: CASRETGANTEAFF.

The chain has TRBV27 and TRBJ1-5; D is possibly TRBD1 (5 bases). The V gene lost 6 bases and the J gene lost 6 bases, with 15 bases spanning the gap. Per germline, CDR1 MNHEY and CDR2 SMNVEV (reference sequence). The CDR3 sequence is 14 residues long. The CDR3 sequence is CASRDRGTGQPQHF. The CDR3 DNA is TGTGCCAGCAGAGATAGGGGTACAGGTCAGCCCCAGCATTTT.

This clonotype was seen only once. The V call is TRBV12-3 or TRBV12-4, the J call TRBJ2-1, with 7 bases identical to TRBD2. The CDR3 runs to 14 residues. V lost 4 bases, J lost 6 bases, and 6 bases stayed unmatched. The CDR3 is CASSSRTRANEQFF. In DNA, the CDR3 is TGTGCCAGCAGTTCTAGGACTAGGGCCAATGAGCAGTTCTTC.

The table lists this clonotype with many counts. The rearrangement links TRBV7-2 to TRBJ2-5, with TRBD1 matching over 7 bases. Germline V gene lookup returns CDR1 SGHTA and CDR2 FQGNSA. CDR3 length equals 15 residues. The V gene end was trimmed by 4 bases and the J gene end by 2 bases; junction bases not matched to a gene: 7. The CDR3 DNA follows: TGTGCCAGCAGCTACCGGGACAGCATTCAAGAGACCCAGTACTTC. Its protein product is CASSYRDSIQETQYF. Filled out from reference TRBV7-2 and TRBJ2-5, the complete variable domain reads GAGVSQSPSNKVTEKGKDVELRCDPISGHTALYWYRQSLGQGLEFLIYFQGNSAPDKSGLPSDRFSAERTGGSVSTLTIQRTQQEDSAVYLCASSYRDSIQETQYFGPGTRLLVL.

This chain joins TRBV4-1 and TRBJ2-1, with D unresolved. Trimming removed 2 bases from V and 0 bases from J, with 11 bases in between. The V gene's germline CDR1 is MGHRA and CDR2 YSYEKL. The CDR3 length is 16 residues. CDR3 DNA: TGCGCCAGCAGCCAAAGTGGCTACAGCTCCTACAATGAGCAGTTCTTC. Protein sequence: CASSQSGYSSYNEQFF.

V is TRBV6-5 and J is TRBJ2-7; 9 bases are a match to TRBD2. The CDR3 has 17 residues. V lost 6 bases and J lost 2; bases outside the gene matches: 14. The germline V gene has CDR1 MNHEY and CDR2 SVGAGI. In DNA, the CDR3 is TGTGCCAGCAGCTCCAGCGGGGGGCCGTTAGCACCCTACGAGCAGTACTTC. Protein sequence: CASSSSGGPLAPYEQYF.

The V and J genes are TRBV11-2 and TRBJ1-3; TRBD1 agrees at 9 bases. Germline CDR1 and CDR2: SGHAT and FQNNGV. CDR3 size: 15 residues. V was clipped by 6 bases and J by 5 bases; unmatched bases: 8. The CDR3 nucleotides are TGTGCCAGCAGAACAAGCGGACAGGGGAGAAACACCATATATTTT. Translating gives CASRTSGQGRNTIYF.

The rearrangement uses TRBV5-5 and TRBJ1-1; no clear D. The CDR3 runs 14 residues. The V end was cut by 4 bases, the J end by 0 bases, with 10 bases between. Germline loops: CDR1 SGHKS, CDR2 YYEKEE (reference sequence). The CDR3 coding sequence is TGTGCCAGCAGCGATGGGAGGCTGAACACTGAAGCTTTCTTT. This sequence encodes CASSDGRLNTEAFF.

This chain links TRBV4-1 with TRBJ2-1; no clear D gene. V lost 3 bases to trimming and J lost 7 bases, with 13 bases between them. The germline V gene encodes CDR1 MGHRA and CDR2 YSYEKL. The CDR3 extends over 14 amino acids. CDR3 sequence (DNA): TGCGCCAGCAGCCAGTTCATGGGCCAAAATGAGCAGTTCTTC. This translates into CASSQFMGQNEQFF.

The J gene is TRBJ2-5, the V gene TRBV6-2 or TRBV6-3, with D hard to call. The germline V gene has CDR1 MNHEY and CDR2 SVGEGT. The CDR3 is made up of 13 amino acids. Trimming took off 8 bases at V and 5 bases at J, with 15 bases between the two ends. The chain's CDR3 is CASCLVPRETQYF. In DNA form, the CDR3 reads TGTGCCAGCTGTCTGGTGCCCCGGGAGACCCAGTACTTC.

This clonotype was observed many times. CDR3 sequence (DNA): TGTGCCAGCAGCTCCGGAGGAGGGGGTGGCTACACCTTC. Residues: CASSSGGGGGYTF. The rearrangement joins TRBV7-6 to TRBJ1-2; D might be TRBD1 (6 bases). The V gene lost 4 bases and the J gene lost 7 bases, with 13 bases spanning the gap. Germline-derived CDR1 and CDR2 are SGHVS and FNYEAQ. The CDR3 sequence is 13 residues long. The full variable domain, in which reference TRBV7-6 and TRBJ1-2 provide the parts outside the CDR3, is GAGVSQSPRYKVTKRGQDVALRCDPISGHVSLYWYRQALGQGPEFLTYFNYEAQQDKSGLPNDRFSAERPEGSISTLTIQRTEQRDSAMYRCASSSGGGGGYTFGSGTRLTVV.

The chain carries TRBV12-3 or TRBV12-4 and TRBJ1-2; no clear D gene. Trimming removed 5 bases at V and 8 bases at J, with 15 bases between. The CDR3 totals 13 residues. The CDR3 region is CASSLQPLEGYTF. In DNA, the CDR3 is TGTGCCAGCAGTCTCCAGCCCCTTGAAGGCTACACCTTC.

This clonotype was observed once. One junction end does not reproduce the germline sequence, and a read error may be involved. This chain links TRBV25-1 with TRBJ1-5; no clear D gene. This CDR3 contains 14 residues. Germline CDR1 is MGHDK and CDR2 is SYGVNS. Here the CDR3 DNA reads TGTACCAGCAGTGAATATGGCAGTAATCAGCCCCAGCATTTT. The encoded protein is CTSSEYGSNQPQHF.

V is TRBV6-5 and J is TRBJ1-1; no firm D call. This CDR3 spans 13 amino acids. Between the trimmed V and J ends, which lost 10 bases and 0 bases, there was a span of 12 bases. Germline CDR1 and CDR2: MNHEY and SVGAGI. CDR3 residues: CAISLRMNTEAFF. CDR3 DNA: TGTGCCATCAGCTTGAGGATGAACACTGAAGCTTTCTTT.

The chain couples TRBV6-5 to TRBJ2-5; no definite D call. Germline loops: CDR1 MNHEY, CDR2 SVGAGI. This CDR3 has 15 amino acids. Between the trimmed V and J ends, which lost 0 bases and 2 bases, there was a span of 10 bases. Here the CDR3 DNA reads TGTGCCAGCAGTTACTCAGTAAACGGGCAAGAGACCCAGTACTTC. As protein: CASSYSVNGQETQYF.

The J gene is TRBJ2-7, the V gene TRBV28, with TRBD1 matching 11 bases. Germline CDR1 MDHEN, CDR2 SYDVKM. Trimming cost V 9 bases and J 6 bases; bases outside gene matches: 4. The length of the CDR3 is 12 residues. The CDR3: CASTGTGGEQYV. The CDR3 nucleotides read TGTGCCAGTACCGGGACAGGGGGCGAGCAGTACGTC.

This rearrangement joins TRBV7-2 to TRBJ2-5; 7 bases agree with TRBD1. Germline CDR1 is SGHTA and CDR2 is FQGNSA. This CDR3 has 15 amino acids. Trimming removed 0 bases from V and 4 bases from J; junction bases left unmatched: 5. CDR3: CASSLAGGSPETQYF. The CDR3 coding sequence is TGTGCCAGCAGCTTAGCAGGGGGCAGCCCAGAGACCCAGTACTTC.

V gene TRBV6-6 combines with J gene TRBJ1-1; D is perhaps TRBD1 (5 bases). Germline V lookup: CDR1 MNHNY, CDR2 SVGAGI (reference sequence). CDR3 length: 14 amino acids. V lost 4 bases and J 5 bases, leaving 14 bases between the germline ends. The CDR3 region has the DNA TGTGCCAGCAGTTCCGCCGGGGCTAGGACTGAAGCTTTCTTT. Translated, it gives CASSSAGARTEAFF.

This clonotype was seen repeatedly, ten times or more. The chain carries TRBV7-9 and TRBJ2-7; D ambiguous. Germline values: CDR1 SEHNR, CDR2 FQNEAQ (reference sequence). CDR3 length equals 13 residues. Trimming removed 6 bases at V and 3 bases at J, with 12 bases between. The CDR3: CASSSSGFYEQYF. For the CDR3, the DNA is TGTGCCAGCAGTTCTTCTGGATTCTACGAGCAGTACTTC. The entire variable domain, with the rest obtained from reference TRBV7-9 and TRBJ2-7, is as follows: DTGVSQNPRHKITKRGQNVTFRCDPISEHNRLYWYRQTLGQGPEFLTYFQNEAQLEKSRLLSDRFSAERPKGSFSTLEIQRTEQGDSAMYLCASSSSGFYEQYFGPGTRLTVT.

This clonotype has just a few counts. The rearrangement links TRBV15 to TRBJ1-4, with TRBD1 identical over 7 bases. V trimming: 5 bases; J trimming: 8 bases; junction bases outside the gene matches: 14. Germline V gives CDR1 LNHNV, CDR2 YYDKDF (reference sequence). CDR3 size: 16 residues. The CDR3 region is CATSFRTGQGEEKLFF. In DNA, the CDR3 is TGTGCCACCAGCTTCCGGACAGGCCAGGGGGAAGAAAAACTGTTTTTT.

This chain joins TRBV19 and TRBJ2-1, with 11 positions matching TRBD2. CDR1 LNHDA and CDR2 SQIVND come from the germline V gene (reference sequence). V was clipped by 0 bases and J by 12 bases; unmatched bases: 7. The CDR3 consists of 15 residues. The CDR3 DNA reads as TGTGCCAGTAGTATAGAGGCTAGCGGGGGGCGCGGGCAGTTCTTC. Encoded protein: CASSIEASGGRGQFF.

This clonotype was found a few times. The V and J genes are TRBV5-8 and TRBJ2-4; D is unclear. CDR1 and CDR2 from the germline V gene are SGHTS and YDEGEE. CDR3 length: 15 residues. V was cut by 5 bases and J by 0 bases, with 12 bases left in between. CDR3: CASRPLDQAKNIQYF. The CDR3 DNA reads as TGTGCCAGCAGACCCCTTGATCAAGCCAAAAACATTCAGTACTTC.

This clonotype was detected once. The chain employs TRBV7-4 and TRBJ2-2; unclear D gene. This CDR3 comprises 11 residues. From germline, CDR1 is SGHVT and CDR2 SQSDAQ. Deletions cut 6 bases from V and 10 bases from J, with 9 bases between. For the CDR3, the DNA is TGTGCCAGCAGGGCCCTTGCGGAGCTGTTTTTT. Translated, it gives CASRALAELFF.

This chain joins TRBV12-3 or TRBV12-4 and TRBJ2-4; maybe TRBD2 (6 bases). The germline V and J ends were trimmed by 6 bases and 12 bases, with 18 bases remaining between them. The CDR3 totals 13 residues. CDR3 DNA sequence: TGTGCCAGCAGCGGACGGCACTGGCGGGATCAGTACTTC. Encoded protein: CASSGRHWRDQYF.

The genes are TRBV27 and TRBJ2-5, with 8 nucleotides matching TRBD2. This CDR3 region has 14 residues. The germline CDR1 and CDR2 sequences are MNHEY and SMNVEV (reference sequence). Unmatched junction bases numbered 5, after V lost 3 bases and J lost 5 bases. CDR3 region: CASSFVAGKETQYF. In DNA form, the CDR3 reads TGTGCCAGCAGTTTTGTAGCGGGGAAGGAGACCCAGTACTTC.

This clonotype occurred many times. This sequence joins TRBV7-9 and TRBJ2-4; 7 bases agree with TRBD1. With 5 bases clipped from V and 4 bases from J, the junction kept 5 bases outside the gene matches. The germline CDR1 and CDR2 sequences are SEHNR and FQNEAQ (reference sequence). The CDR3 is 14 amino acids. The CDR3 here is CASSQGDRKNIQYF. CDR3 DNA: TGTGCCAGCAGCCAAGGGGACAGAAAAAACATTCAGTACTTC.

A remark on this clonotype: At one end, the junction sequence differs from germline, possibly due to a read error. This rearrangement joins TRBV7-4 to TRBJ1-1; no clear D gene. Germline CDR1 is SGHVT and CDR2 is SQSDAQ. CDR3 length: 12 residues. The CDR3 loop reads CASSLAYPDAFF. Here the CDR3 DNA reads TGTGCCAGCAGCTTAGCGTACCCTGATGCTTTCTTT. Supplemented by reference TRBV7-4 and TRBJ1-1, the full variable domain reads GAGVSQSPRYKVAKRGRDVALRCDSISGHVTLYWYRQTLGQGSEVLTYSQSDAQRDKSGRPSGRFSAERPERSVSTLKIQRTEQGDSAVYLCASSLAYPDAFFGQGTRLTVV.